This T cell receptor beta chain was recorded in a study of shared clonotypes between healthy human individuals (dated by TCRdb to about 2020). Regarding the complete study: The cohort included a few men and two women between 18 and 49 years of age. Leukapheresis yielded between about 0.8 and 8.9 billion PBMCs per donor. Different laboratories and diverse techniques were used to prepare libraries and sequence TCR repertoires, to increase sequencing depth and limit assay-specific biases. To estimate repertoire size and how much clonotypes are shared between individuals, the study performed deep sequencing of blood TCR repertoires from five healthy adults. On the study overall, not on this receptor specifically: Sampling was restricted to blood, and TCR repertoires in tissue are likely to differ from TCR repertoires in blood. Because the study included only a small number of donors, the genetic and exposure-history diversity represented was limited. Pairwise subsampling led to the expectation that sequencing depth would affect the degree of clonotype sharing among donors.

On this clone itself: Its target antigen remains unknown. Per-base qualities were not stored, and no clone one base away is much larger.

TCR CDR3 regions were amplified from genomic DNA by multiplex PCR using the deep immunoSEQ assay. For each cell subset, the extracted genomic DNA was distributed evenly across all wells of several immunoSEQ 96-well plates, and each plate served as one replicate. For unsorted PBMC, approximately 290 ng genomic DNA, equal to tens of thousands of T cell genomes, was loaded into each replicate PCR. Genomic DNA from unsorted PBMC was sequenced over ten immunoSEQ deep assay plates. The purified libraries were quantified using a Qubit 3.0 fluorometer, sized with a Bioanalyzer 2100, and then quantified again using the KAPA Library Quantification kit. Each immunoSEQ 96-well plate was sequenced on its own single-read 150-cycle Illumina NextSeq 550 flow cell. Regarding the original processing steps: The immunoSEQ output contained only junctional sequences without quality scores, so filtering could not match that applied to full-length reads. Sequences were annotated with PyIR, a Python wrapper for IgBLAST v1.9, and V/J genes and CDR3 were assigned using IMGT germline references. Any read was removed if the V/J assignment was weak (E-value above 1e-6), the CDR3 was missing, or the read contained stop codons, out-of-frame junctions, or ambiguous translated residues. V3J clonotypes were defined as sequences sharing an identical inferred V gene, J gene, and CDR3 amino acid sequence. Percentage overlap between repertoires was computed as shared unique clonotypes divided by the size of the smaller repertoire. RTK rarefaction, the Chao1 estimator, and Recon v2.1 estimates of unobserved clonotypes were used to assess repertoire richness. TCRdb's version of the immuneACCESS table is confined to in-frame rearrangements and falls short of the full clone set. An unresolved V gene accounts for under half of the shortfall where checked; the remainder is of unknown origin. D and trimming were read from the DNA, whereas the V and J calls and clone size are those reported in that table. A total of roughly 480,000 clones appear in this sample, roughly 78% of them only once. The top ten clones comprise around 12% of the sample.

The cysteine opens and the phenylalanine closes a CDR3 of 15 amino acids. The read is trimmed to its CDR3 DNA, 45 bases read in frame from base 1. V is cut by 5 bases and J by 2 bases, and the space between the germline ends is 13 bases. In the germline V gene, CDR1 corresponds to SGHAT and CDR2 to FQNNGV. The donors were healthy, HIV-negative adults who had no recently reported acute infections or vaccinations. Every donor was a Caucasian adult living in Nashville, Tennessee, USA. For unsorted samples, tens of millions of PBMCs were counted, and genomic DNA was extracted using the QIAamp DNA Blood Mini kit. Blood was collected by leukapheresis, and PBMCs were isolated by Ficoll-Histopaque density gradient centrifugation and then cryopreserved in liquid nitrogen vapor phase.

The TCR sequence derives from a woman between 35 and 50 years old in good health. Some clones in this sample may be carry-over from other donors' samples. The sequenced sample consisted of PBMCs. Recombination linked TRBV11-2 to TRBJ2-1, and TRBD1 may be the D gene, going by 6 matching bases. The nucleotide sequence reads as follows: TGTGCCAGCAGCCTTGGACCAGGGGCCTACAATGAGCAGTTCTTC. It specifies CASSLGPGAYNEQFF.